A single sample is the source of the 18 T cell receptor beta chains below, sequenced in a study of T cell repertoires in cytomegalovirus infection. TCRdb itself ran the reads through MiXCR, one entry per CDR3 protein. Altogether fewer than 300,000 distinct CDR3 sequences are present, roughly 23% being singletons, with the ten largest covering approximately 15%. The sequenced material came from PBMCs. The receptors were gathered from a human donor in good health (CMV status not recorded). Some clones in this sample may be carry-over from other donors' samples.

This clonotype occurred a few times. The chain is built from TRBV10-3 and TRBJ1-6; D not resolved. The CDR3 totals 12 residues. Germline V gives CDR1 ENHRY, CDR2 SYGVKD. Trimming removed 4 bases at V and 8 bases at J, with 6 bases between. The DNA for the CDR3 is TGTGCCATCAGTGTGGAGGATTCACCCCTCCACTTT. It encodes CAISVEDSPLHF.

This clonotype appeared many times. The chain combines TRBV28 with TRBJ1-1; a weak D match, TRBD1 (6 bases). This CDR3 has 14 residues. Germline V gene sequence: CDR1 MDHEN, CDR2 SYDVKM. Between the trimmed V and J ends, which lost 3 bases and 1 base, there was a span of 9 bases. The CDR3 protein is CASSFTGPNTEAFF. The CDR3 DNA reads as TGTGCCAGCAGTTTTACAGGGCCGAACACTGAAGCTTTCTTT.

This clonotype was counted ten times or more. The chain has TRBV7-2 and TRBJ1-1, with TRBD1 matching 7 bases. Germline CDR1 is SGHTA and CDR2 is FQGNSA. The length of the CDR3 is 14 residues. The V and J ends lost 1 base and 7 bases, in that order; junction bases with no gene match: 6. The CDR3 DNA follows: TGTGCCAGCAGCTTAGTACAGGGGAGAGGTGAAGCTTTCTTT. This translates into CASSLVQGRGEAFF.

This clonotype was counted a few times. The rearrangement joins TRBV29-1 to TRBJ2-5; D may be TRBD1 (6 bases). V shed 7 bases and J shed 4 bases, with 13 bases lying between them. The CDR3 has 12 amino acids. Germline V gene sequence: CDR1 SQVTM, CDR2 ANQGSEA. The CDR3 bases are TGCAGCGCCACCCGGGACACAGAGACCCAGTACTTC. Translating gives CSATRDTETQYF.

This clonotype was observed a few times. CDR3 residues: CSARDKSGWARNQPQHF. The CDR3 DNA follows: TGCAGTGCTAGAGATAAGTCCGGATGGGCACGCAATCAGCCCCAGCATTTT. This chain joins TRBV20-1 and TRBJ1-5; no clear D. Deletions cut 0 bases from V and 2 bases from J, with 17 bases between. CDR3 length: 17 residues. Germline assignment: CDR1 DFQATT and CDR2 SNEGSKA (reference sequence).

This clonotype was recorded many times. CDR3 region: CASRDRVNTEAFF. The CDR3 DNA follows: TGCGCCAGCAGGGACAGAGTGAACACTGAAGCTTTCTTT. V gene TRBV10-2 combines with J gene TRBJ1-1; D is possibly TRBD1 (6 bases). The CDR3 spans 13 residues. Germline loops: CDR1 WSHSY, CDR2 SAAADI. V dropped 6 bases and J dropped 0 bases, with 8 bases sitting between them.

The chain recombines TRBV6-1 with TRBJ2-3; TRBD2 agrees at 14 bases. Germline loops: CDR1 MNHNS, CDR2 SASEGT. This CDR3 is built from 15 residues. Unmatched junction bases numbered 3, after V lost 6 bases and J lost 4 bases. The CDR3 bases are TGTGCCAGCAGGACGACTAGCGGGGGGGCAGATACGCAGTATTTT. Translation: CASRTTSGGADTQYF.

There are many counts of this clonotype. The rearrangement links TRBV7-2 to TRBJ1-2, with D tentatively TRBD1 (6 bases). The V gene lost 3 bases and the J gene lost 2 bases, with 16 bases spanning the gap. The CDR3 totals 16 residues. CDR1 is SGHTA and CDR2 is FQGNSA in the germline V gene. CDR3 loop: CASSFKQGASNYGYTF. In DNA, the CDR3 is TGTGCCAGCAGCTTCAAACAGGGAGCTTCCAACTATGGCTACACCTTC.

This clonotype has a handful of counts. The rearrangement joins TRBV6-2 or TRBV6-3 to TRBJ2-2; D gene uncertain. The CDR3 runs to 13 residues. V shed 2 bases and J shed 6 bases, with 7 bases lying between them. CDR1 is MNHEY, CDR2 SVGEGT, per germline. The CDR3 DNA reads TGTGCCAGCAGTTACAGGGTGGCCGGGGAGCTGTTTTTT. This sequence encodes CASSYRVAGELFF.

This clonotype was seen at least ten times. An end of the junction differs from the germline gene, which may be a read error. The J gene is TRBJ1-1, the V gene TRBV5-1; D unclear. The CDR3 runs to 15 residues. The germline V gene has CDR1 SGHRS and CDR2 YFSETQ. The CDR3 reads CASSLVPGGNTEAFF. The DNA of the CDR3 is TGTGCCAGCAGCTTAGTACCGGGTGGGAACACTGAAGCTTTCTTT. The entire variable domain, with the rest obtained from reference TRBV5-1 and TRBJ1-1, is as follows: KAGVTQTPRYLIKTRGQQVTLSCSPISGHRSVSWYQQTPGQGLQFLFEYFSETQRNKGNFPGRFSGRQFSNSRSEMNVSTLELGDSALYLCASSLVPGGNTEAFFGQGTRLTVV.

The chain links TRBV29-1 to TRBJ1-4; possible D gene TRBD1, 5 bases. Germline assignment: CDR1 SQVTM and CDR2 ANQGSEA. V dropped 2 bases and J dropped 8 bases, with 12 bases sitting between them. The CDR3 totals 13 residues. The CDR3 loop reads CSVESGLGEKLFF. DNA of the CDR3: TGCAGCGTTGAATCAGGGTTGGGCGAAAAACTGTTTTTT.

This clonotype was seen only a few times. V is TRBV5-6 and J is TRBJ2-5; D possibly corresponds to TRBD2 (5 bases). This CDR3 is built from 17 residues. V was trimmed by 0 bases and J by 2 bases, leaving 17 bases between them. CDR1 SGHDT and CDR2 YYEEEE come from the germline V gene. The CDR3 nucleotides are TGTGCCAGCAGCTTGGTCGTTGGAGGAATTGAACAAGAGACCCAGTACTTC. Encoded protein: CASSLVVGGIEQETQYF.

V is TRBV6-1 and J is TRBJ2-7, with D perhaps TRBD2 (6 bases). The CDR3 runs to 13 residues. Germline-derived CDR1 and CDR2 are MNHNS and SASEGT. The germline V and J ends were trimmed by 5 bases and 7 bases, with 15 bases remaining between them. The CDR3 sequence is CASSYPGGIEQYV. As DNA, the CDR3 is TGTGCCAGCAGTTACCCCGGCGGGATAGAGCAGTACGTC.

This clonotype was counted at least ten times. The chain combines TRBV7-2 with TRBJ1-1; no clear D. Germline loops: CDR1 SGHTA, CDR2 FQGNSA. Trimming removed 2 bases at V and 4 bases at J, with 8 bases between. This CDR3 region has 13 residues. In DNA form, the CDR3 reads TGTGCCAGCAGCTTATGGGTAACCACTGAAGCTTTCTTT. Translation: CASSLWVTTEAFF. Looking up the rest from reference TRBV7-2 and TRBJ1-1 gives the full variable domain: GAGVSQSPSNKVTEKGKDVELRCDPISGHTALYWYRQSLGQGLEFLIYFQGNSAPDKSGLPSDRFSAERTGGSVSTLTIQRTQQEDSAVYLCASSLWVTTEAFFGQGTRLTVV.

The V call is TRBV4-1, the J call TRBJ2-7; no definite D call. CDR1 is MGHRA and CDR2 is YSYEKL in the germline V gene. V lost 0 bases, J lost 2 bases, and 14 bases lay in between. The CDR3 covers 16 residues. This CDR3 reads CASSQDWADDPYEQYF. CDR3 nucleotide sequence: TGCGCCAGCAGCCAAGATTGGGCAGATGACCCCTACGAGCAGTACTTC.

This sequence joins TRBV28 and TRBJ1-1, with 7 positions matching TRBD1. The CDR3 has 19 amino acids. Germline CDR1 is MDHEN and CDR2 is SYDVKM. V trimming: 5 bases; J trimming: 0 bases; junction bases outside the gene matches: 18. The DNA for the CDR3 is TGTGCCAGCAGTCCCACGCGTTGGGCAGGGGGAAAGATGAACACTGAAGCTTTCTTT. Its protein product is CASSPTRWAGGKMNTEAFF.

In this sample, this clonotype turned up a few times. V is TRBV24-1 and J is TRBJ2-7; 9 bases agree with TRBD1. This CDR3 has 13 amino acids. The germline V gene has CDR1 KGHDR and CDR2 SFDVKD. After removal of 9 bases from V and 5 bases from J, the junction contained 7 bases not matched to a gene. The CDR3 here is CATERTGDHEQYF. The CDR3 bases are TGTGCCACCGAACGGACAGGGGACCACGAGCAGTACTTC.

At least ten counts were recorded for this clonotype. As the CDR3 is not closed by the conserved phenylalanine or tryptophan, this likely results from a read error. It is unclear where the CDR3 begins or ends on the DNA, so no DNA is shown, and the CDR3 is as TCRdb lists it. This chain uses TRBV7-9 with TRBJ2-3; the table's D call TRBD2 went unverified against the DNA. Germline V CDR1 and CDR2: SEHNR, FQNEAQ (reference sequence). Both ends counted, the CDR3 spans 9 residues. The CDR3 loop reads CASSSLAEI.